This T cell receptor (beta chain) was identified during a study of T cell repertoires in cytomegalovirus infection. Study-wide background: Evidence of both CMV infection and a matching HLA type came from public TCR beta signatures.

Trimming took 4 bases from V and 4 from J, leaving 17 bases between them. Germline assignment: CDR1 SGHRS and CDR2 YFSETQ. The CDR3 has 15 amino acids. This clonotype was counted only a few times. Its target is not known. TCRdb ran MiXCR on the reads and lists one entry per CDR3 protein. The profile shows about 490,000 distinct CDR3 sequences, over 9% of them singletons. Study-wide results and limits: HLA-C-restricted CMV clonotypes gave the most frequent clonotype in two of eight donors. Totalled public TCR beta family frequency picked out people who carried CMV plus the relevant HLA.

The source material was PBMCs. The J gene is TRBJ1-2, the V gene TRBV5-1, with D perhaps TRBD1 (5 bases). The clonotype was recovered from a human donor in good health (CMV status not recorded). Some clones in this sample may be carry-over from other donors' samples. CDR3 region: CASSAHGGGSYGYTF. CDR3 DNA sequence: TGCGCCAGCAGCGCCCACGGGGGGGGATCCTATGGCTACACCTTC.